This TCR beta chain was recorded in a study of neoadjuvant nivolumab and ipilimumab in lung cancer. There are 14 residues in the CDR3. The germline V gene has CDR1 LNHDA and CDR2 SQIVND (reference sequence). The ends were cut back, 3 bases at V and 7 bases at J, with 15 bases in the middle. Measured with immunoSEQ multiplex PCR; TCRdb has only the in-frame clones, and not every one. Altogether roughly 6,900 clones are present, roughly 89% being singletons, with the ten largest covering 2.4%. The clonotype comes from an adult with non-small cell lung cancer. Some clones in this sample may be carry-over from other donors' samples. This specimen was tumor tissue, taken after neoadjuvant nivolumab, alone or with ipilimumab, at or shortly before surgery. This rearrangement joins TRBV19 to TRBJ2-5, with D perhaps matching TRBD2 (5 bases). The CDR3 nucleotides are TGTGCCAGTAGTATGCTTGGGGAGTCCGGGACCCAGTACTTC. Translated, it gives CASSMLGESGTQYF.